These T cell receptor beta chains were read from a single sample in a study of cytomegalovirus exposure and HLA in healthy donors. Produced via immunoSEQ multiplex PCR; TCRdb's table is partial and in-frame only. In the table there are hundreds of thousands of clones, 82% of which are singletons. Sequenced: PBMCs. The source of these receptors is a woman in her forties in good health and CMV-seronegative. Both conserved end residues are part of each CDR3.

TRBV5-6	TRBJ1-3	CASSLWWDTSGNTIYF
TRBV6-1	TRBJ1-1	CASSELERPNTEAFF
TRBV30	TRBJ2-1	CASLTISGEQFF
TRBV18	TRBJ1-5	CASSPLAGDQPQHF
TRBV7-9	TRBJ2-2	CASSLVGQGHPTGELFF
TRBV18	TRBJ1-5	CASSPRDRGNQPQHF
TRBV15	TRBJ2-3	CATSRDGMGGDTQYF
TRBV9	TRBJ2-3	CASSVVSSGGDTQYF
TRBV29-1	TRBJ2-2	CSVYRAITGELFF
TRBV27	TRBJ1-5	CASSPRNPRGSNQPQHF
TRBV6-6	TRBJ1-1	CASRYREAFF
TRBV6-5	TRBJ2-7	CASSAPSGGDEQYF
TRBV2	TRBJ1-4	CASFWEGDEKLFF
TRBV28	TRBJ1-6	CASSTQGYGNSPLHF
TRBV5-1	TRBJ2-7	CASSHRRGIDSYEQYF
TRBV11-3	TRBJ2-5	CASSLLTRGTQYF
TRBV6-1	TRBJ1-3	CASSESVGRVPTGYTIYF
TRBV9	TRBJ2-2	CASSVVASGGIAPGELFF
TRBV30	TRBJ1-5	CALQGDVGQPQHF
TRBV19	TRBJ1-1	CASSIGSMNTEAFF
TRBV11-2	TRBJ2-2	CASSLVFGGGASGELFF
TRBV2	TRBJ2-2	CASRGARLNTGELFF
TRBV7-2	TRBJ2-3	CASSPQPSGGWGTDTQYF
TRBV7-8	TRBJ2-1	CASRTTGYNEQFF
TRBV30	TRBJ2-3	CAWGRLAGSTDTQYF
TRBV30	TRBJ1-1	CAWSGNGRDTEAFF
TRBV30	TRBJ2-1	CAWDRVPGEQFF